At least ten counts were recorded for the clone carrying this T cell receptor beta chain. The antigen is undetermined. This record comes from a study of CD8 T cells in ankylosing spondylitis. The ends lost 4 bases at V and 8 bases at J; junction bases unmatched: 8. This CDR3 has 15 residues. Points from the study as a whole: In ankylosing spondylitis blood, a motif of about 8 highly homologous TCR beta variants appeared characteristic. Earlier reports found some motif variants in synovial fluid and blood in reactive arthritis. Reportedly, matched ankylosing spondylitis synovial fluid was significantly enriched for disease-linked clones.

Preparation of TCR beta libraries was done by quantitative 5'-RACE with molecular barcodes. A single record per CDR3 protein comes from TCRdb applying MiXCR to the 5' RACE reads. The sample lists fewer than 550,000 distinct CDR3 sequences, approximately 5% occurring once. Material: blood, either unsorted or a sorted T cell fraction (not recorded which). The sequence came from a male donor with ankylosing spondylitis. The J gene is TRBJ1-4, the V gene TRBV12-3 or TRBV12-4, with TRBD1 identical over 9 bases. Here the CDR3 DNA reads TGTGCCAGCAGTTCGCCAGACAGGGGGTGGGAAAAACTGTTTTTT. It codes for CASSSPDRGWEKLFF.